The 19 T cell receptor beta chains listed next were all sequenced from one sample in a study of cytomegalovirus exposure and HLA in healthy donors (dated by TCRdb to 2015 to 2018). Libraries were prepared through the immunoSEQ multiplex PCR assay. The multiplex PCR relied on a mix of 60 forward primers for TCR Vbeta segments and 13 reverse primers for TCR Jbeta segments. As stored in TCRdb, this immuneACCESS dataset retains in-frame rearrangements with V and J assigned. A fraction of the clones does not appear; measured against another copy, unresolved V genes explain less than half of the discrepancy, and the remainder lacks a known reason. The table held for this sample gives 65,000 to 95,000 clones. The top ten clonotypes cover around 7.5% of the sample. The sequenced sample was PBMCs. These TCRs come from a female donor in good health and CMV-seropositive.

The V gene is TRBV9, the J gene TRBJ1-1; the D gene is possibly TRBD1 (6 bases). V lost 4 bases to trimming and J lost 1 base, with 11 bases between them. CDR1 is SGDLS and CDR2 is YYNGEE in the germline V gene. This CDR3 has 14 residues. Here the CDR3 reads CASSPQQGNTEAFF. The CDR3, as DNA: TGTGCCAGCAGCCCTCAACAGGGGAACACTGAAGCTTTCTTT. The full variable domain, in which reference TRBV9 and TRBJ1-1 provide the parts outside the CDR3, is DSGVTQTPKHLITATGQRVTLRCSPRSGDLSVYWYQQSLDQGLQFLIQYYNGEERAKGNILERFSAQQFPDLHSELNLSSLELGDSALYFCASSPQQGNTEAFFGQGTRLTVV.

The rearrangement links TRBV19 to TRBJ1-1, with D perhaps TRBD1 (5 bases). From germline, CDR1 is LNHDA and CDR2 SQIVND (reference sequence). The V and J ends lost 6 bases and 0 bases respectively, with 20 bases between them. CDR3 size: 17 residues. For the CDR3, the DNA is TGTGCCAGTAGAGGGACTCCCGGGGTCGCCATGAACACTGAAGCTTTCTTT. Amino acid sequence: CASRGTPGVAMNTEAFF.

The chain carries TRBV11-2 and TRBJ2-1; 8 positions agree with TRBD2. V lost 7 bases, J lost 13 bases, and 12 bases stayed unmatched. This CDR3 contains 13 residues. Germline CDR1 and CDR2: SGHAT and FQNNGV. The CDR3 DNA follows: TGTGCCAGCAACTCGGGAGGGGGGGAAGGACAGTTCTTC. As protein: CASNSGGGEGQFF.

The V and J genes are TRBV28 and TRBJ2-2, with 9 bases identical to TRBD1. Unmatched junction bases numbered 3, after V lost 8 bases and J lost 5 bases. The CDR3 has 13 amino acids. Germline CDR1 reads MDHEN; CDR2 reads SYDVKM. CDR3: CASLQGATGELFF. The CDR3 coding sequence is TGTGCCAGCTTACAGGGGGCGACCGGGGAGCTGTTTTTT.

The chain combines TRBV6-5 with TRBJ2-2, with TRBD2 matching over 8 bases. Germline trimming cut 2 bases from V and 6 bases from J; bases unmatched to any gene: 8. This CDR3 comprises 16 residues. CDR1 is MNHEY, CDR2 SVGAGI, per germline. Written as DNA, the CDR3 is TGTGCCAGCAGTTACGGGTCGGGGGGGCTTTCCGGGGAGCTGTTTTTT. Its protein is CASSYGSGGLSGELFF.

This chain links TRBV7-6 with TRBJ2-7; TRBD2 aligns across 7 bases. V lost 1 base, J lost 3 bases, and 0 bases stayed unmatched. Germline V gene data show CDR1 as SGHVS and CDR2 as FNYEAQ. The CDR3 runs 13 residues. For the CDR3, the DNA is TGTGCCAGCAGCTTAGGCGGGGGCTACGAGCAGTACTTC. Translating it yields CASSLGGGYEQYF. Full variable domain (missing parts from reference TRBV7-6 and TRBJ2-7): GAGVSQSPRYKVTKRGQDVALRCDPISGHVSLYWYRQALGQGPEFLTYFNYEAQQDKSGLPNDRFSAERPEGSISTLTIQRTEQRDSAMYRCASSLGGGYEQYFGPGTRLTVT.

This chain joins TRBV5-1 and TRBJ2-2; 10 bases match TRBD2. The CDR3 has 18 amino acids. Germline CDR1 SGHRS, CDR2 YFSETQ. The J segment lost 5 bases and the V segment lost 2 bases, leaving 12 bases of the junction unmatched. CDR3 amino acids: CASSFFSGAGGSTGELFF. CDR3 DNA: TGCGCCAGCAGCTTTTTTTCCGGAGCGGGAGGGAGTACCGGGGAGCTGTTTTTT.

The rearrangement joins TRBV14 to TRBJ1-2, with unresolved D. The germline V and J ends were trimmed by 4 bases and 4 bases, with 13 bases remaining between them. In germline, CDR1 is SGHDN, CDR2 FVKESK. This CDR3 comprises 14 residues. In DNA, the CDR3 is TGTGCCAGCAGCCCCCCCGGAGCCCCCTATGGCTACACCTTC. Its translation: CASSPPGAPYGYTF.

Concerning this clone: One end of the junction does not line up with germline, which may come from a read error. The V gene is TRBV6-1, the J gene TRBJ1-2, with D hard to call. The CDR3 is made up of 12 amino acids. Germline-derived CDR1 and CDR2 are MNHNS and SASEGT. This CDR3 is CASSQARYGYTF. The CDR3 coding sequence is TGTGCCAGCAGTCAAGCCCGCTATGGCTACACCTTC.

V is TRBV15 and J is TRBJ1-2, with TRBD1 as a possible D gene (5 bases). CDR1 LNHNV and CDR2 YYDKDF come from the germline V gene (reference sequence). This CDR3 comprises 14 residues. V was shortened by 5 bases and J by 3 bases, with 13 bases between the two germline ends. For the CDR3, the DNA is TGTGCCACCAGCCGCAGTGGAGGGGACTATGGCTACACCTTC. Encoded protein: CATSRSGGDYGYTF.

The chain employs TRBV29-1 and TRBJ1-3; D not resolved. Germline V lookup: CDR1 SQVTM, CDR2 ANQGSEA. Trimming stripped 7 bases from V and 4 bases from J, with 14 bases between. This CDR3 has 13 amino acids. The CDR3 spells CSARGPGGNTIYF. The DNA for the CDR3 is TGCAGCGCGAGAGGCCCGGGGGGAAACACCATATATTTT.

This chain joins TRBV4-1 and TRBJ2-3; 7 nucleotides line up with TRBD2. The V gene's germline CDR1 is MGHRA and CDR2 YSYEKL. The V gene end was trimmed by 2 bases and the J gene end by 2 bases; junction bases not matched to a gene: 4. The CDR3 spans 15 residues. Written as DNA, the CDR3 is TGCGCCAGCAGCCAACTAGCGGCGCCCACAGATACGCAGTATTTT. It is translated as CASSQLAAPTDTQYF.

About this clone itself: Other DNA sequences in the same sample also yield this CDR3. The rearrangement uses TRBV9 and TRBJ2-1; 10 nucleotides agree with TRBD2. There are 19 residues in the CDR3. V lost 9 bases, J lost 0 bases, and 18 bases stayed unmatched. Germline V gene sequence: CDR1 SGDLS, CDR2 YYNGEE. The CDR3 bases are TGTGCCACCCTTGCCCTAGCGGGGGCGCTACCGAGCTCCTACAATGAGCAGTTCTTC. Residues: CATLALAGALPSSYNEQFF.

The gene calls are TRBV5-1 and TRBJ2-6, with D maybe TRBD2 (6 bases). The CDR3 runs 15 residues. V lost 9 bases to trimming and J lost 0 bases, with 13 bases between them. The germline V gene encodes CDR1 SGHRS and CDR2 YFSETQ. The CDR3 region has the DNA TGCGCCACGCGGGACGGAAGCTCTGGGGCCAACGTCCTGACTTTC. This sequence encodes CATRDGSSGANVLTF.

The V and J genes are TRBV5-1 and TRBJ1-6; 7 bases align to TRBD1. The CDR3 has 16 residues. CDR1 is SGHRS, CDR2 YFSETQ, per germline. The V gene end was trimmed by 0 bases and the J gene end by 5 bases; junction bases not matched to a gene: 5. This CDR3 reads CASSLGDSLNNSPLHF. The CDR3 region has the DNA TGCGCCAGCAGCTTGGGGGACAGCCTTAATAATTCACCCCTCCACTTT.

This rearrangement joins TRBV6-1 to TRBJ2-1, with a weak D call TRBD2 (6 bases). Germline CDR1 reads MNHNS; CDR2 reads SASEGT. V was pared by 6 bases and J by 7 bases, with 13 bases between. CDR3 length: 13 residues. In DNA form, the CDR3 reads TGTGCCAGCAGGGAGGGGCTGGGAAATGAGCAGTTCTTC. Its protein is CASREGLGNEQFF.

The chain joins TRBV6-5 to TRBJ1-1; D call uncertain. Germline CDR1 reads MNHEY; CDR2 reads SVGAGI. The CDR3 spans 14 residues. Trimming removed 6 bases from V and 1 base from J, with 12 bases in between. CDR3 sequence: CASRSVGGNTEAFF. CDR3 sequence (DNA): TGTGCCAGCAGGAGCGTTGGTGGGAACACTGAAGCTTTCTTT.

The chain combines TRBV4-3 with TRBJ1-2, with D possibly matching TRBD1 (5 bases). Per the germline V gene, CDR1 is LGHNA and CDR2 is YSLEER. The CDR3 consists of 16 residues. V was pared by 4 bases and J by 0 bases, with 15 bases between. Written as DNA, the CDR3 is TGCGCCAGCAGCCTTACCAGGGAATCCGCTAACTATGGCTACACCTTC. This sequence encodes CASSLTRESANYGYTF.

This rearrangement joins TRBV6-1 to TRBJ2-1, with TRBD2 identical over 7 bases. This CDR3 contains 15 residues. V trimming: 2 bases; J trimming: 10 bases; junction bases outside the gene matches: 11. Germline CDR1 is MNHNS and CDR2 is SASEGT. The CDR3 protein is CASSEPRDYVGEQFF. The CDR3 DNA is TGTGCCAGCAGTGAACCCAGGGACTATGTGGGGGAGCAGTTCTTC.